The 25 T cell receptor beta chains below come from one sample, sequenced in a study of beta chain features in type 1 diabetes. Investigators reverse transcribed all isolated RNA, so they sequenced expressed TCRB transcripts. Some clones are missing from TCRdb's copy, which holds only in-frame ones; the method was immunoSEQ multiplex PCR. The sample includes roughly 350,000 clones, roughly 9.6% seen only once; the top ten take about 0.015%. Specimen: naive CD4+ T cells from blood. Receptor source: a woman in her thirties in good health.

The chain couples TRBV28 to TRBJ1-2; the D gene is possibly TRBD1 (6 bases). V was shortened by 10 bases and J by 7 bases, with 13 bases between the two germline ends. The germline CDR1 and CDR2 sequences are MDHEN and SYDVKM. The CDR3 has 11 amino acids. The CDR3 region has the DNA TGTGCCAACCACAGGGAAACTGGCTACACCTTC. Protein product: CANHRETGYTF.

This clone was seen only a few times. DNA for the CDR3: TGTGCCAGCTCACTTATTACTGCAGGGGTAGAGACCCAGTACTTC. Translated: CASSLITAGVETQYF. This sequence joins TRBV18 and TRBJ2-5; D possibly corresponds to TRBD1 (6 bases). The CDR3 runs to 15 residues. Germline CDR1 reads KGHSH; CDR2 reads LQKENI. Trimming removed 4 bases at V and 4 bases at J, with 16 bases between.

The chain is built from TRBV29-1 and TRBJ2-1; D is perhaps TRBD2 (6 bases). The germline gives CDR1 SQVTM, CDR2 ANQGSEA. This CDR3 has 14 amino acids. V lost 7 bases to trimming and J lost 5 bases, with 18 bases between them. CDR3 loop: CSAGSSGTDNEQFF. CDR3 DNA: TGCAGCGCTGGGAGCTCCGGGACTGACAATGAGCAGTTCTTC.

This clone appeared a few times. The J gene is TRBJ2-5, the V gene TRBV18, with D perhaps TRBD1 (6 bases). Trimming cost V 3 bases and J 2 bases, with 10 bases left between them. CDR3 length equals 14 residues. Germline loops: CDR1 KGHSH, CDR2 LQKENI. Here the CDR3 DNA reads TGTGCCAGCTCACCCACAGGGTGGCAAGAGACCCAGTACTTC. This codes for CASSPTGWQETQYF.

The V gene is TRBV5-1, the J gene TRBJ2-1, with D unclear. V gave up 1 base and J gave up 6 bases, with 11 bases separating them. CDR1 is SGHRS and CDR2 is YFSETQ in the germline V gene. The length of the CDR3 is 14 residues. CDR3 nucleotides: TGCGCCAGCAGCTTGAACGAGATCTCCAATGAGCAGTTCTTC. Translation gives CASSLNEISNEQFF.

The chain links TRBV28 to TRBJ2-1; 8 nucleotides line up with TRBD1. Germline V gives CDR1 MDHEN, CDR2 SYDVKM. The J segment lost 3 bases and the V segment lost 4 bases, leaving 8 bases of the junction unmatched. This CDR3 contains 16 residues. The DNA of the CDR3 is TGTGCCAGCAGTTCCCCGTCAGGGGGCCTCTACAATGAGCAGTTCTTC. Its protein product is CASSSPSGGLYNEQFF.

This clone was seen a single time. V and J are TRBV5-6 and TRBJ1-1; D not certain. Germline V gene data show CDR1 as SGHDT and CDR2 as YYEEEE. V lost 4 bases, J lost 0 bases, and 13 bases lay in between. This CDR3 region has 15 residues. The CDR3 DNA reads as TGTGCCAGCAGCCGGAGGCCGGCTGTGAACACTGAAGCTTTCTTT. Amino acids: CASSRRPAVNTEAFF.

The chain uses TRBV5-6 and TRBJ1-5; TRBD1 is a possible D gene (5 bases). Trimming pared 5 bases from V and 4 bases from J, leaving 13 bases between. The germline V gene has CDR1 SGHDT and CDR2 YYEEEE. The CDR3 extends over 14 amino acids. CDR3 nucleotides: TGTGCCAGCAGTCTCAGGGTTGGGAATCAGCCCCAGCATTTT. This codes for CASSLRVGNQPQHF.

The V and J genes are TRBV2 and TRBJ1-2; D call uncertain. The CDR3 sequence is 14 residues long. CDR1 and CDR2 from the germline V gene are SNHLY and FYNNEI. Trimming stripped 2 bases from V and 5 bases from J, with 12 bases between. The CDR3 loop reads CASSEREGKYGYTF. The CDR3 nucleotides read TGTGCCAGCAGTGAACGGGAAGGAAAGTATGGCTACACCTTC.

There are a few counts of this clone. This chain uses TRBV9 with TRBJ2-2; 10 bases fit TRBD2. The germline V gene encodes CDR1 SGDLS and CDR2 YYNGEE. This CDR3 is 16 amino acids long. V lost 3 bases to trimming and J lost 1 base; unmatched junction nucleotides: 3. The CDR3 DNA is TGTGCCAGCAGCGGTGGACTAGCGGAGAACACCGGGGAGCTGTTTTTT. Its protein product is CASSGGLAENTGELFF.

The gene calls are TRBV5-4 and TRBJ2-1; TRBD1 aligns across 12 bases. With 3 bases clipped from V and 12 bases from J, the junction kept 13 bases outside the gene matches. Germline V gene lookup returns CDR1 SGHNT and CDR2 YYREEE (reference sequence). The CDR3 length is 16 residues. CDR3: CASSYTTGQGALGQFF. CDR3 DNA sequence: TGTGCCAGCAGCTACACAACGGGACAGGGGGCATTGGGGCAGTTCTTC.

This clone was found a few times. This chain links TRBV2 with TRBJ2-1, with D possibly TRBD2 on 6 matching bases. The V and J ends lost 6 bases and 1 base respectively, with 13 bases between them. Per germline, CDR1 SNHLY and CDR2 FYNNEI. This CDR3 has 15 amino acids. The CDR3 DNA reads as TGTGCCAGCAGCGTCTCCCGGGAGTCCTACAATGAGCAGTTCTTC. It is translated as CASSVSRESYNEQFF.

This chain connects TRBV5-1 to TRBJ2-7; 9 bases line up with TRBD1. CDR3 size: 15 residues. V shed 5 bases, J shed 1 base, and the junction held 7 bases outside the gene matches. CDR1 and CDR2 from the germline V gene are SGHRS and YFSETQ. The CDR3 coding sequence is TGCGCCAGCAGTTTAACAGGGGGCGCGTCCTACGAGCAGTACTTC. As protein: CASSLTGGASYEQYF.

This clone has only a few counts. The J gene is TRBJ2-3, the V gene TRBV5-4, with TRBD2 matching over 10 bases. The CDR3 covers 15 residues. The V segment lost 6 bases and the J segment 2 bases; nucleotides outside the gene matches: 6. Germline V gene sequence: CDR1 SGHNT, CDR2 YYREEE (reference sequence). The CDR3: CASNLAGGNTDTQYF. The CDR3 DNA is TGTGCCAGCAATTTAGCGGGAGGAAACACAGATACGCAGTATTTT.

The CDR3 DNA is TGTGCCAGCAGTGTCAAGCGGAACACAGATACGCAGTATTTT. The encoded protein is CASSVKRNTDTQYF. The chain employs TRBV2 and TRBJ2-3; D perhaps matches TRBD2 (5 bases). The germline V gene has CDR1 SNHLY and CDR2 FYNNEI. The CDR3 runs to 14 residues. V was clipped by 4 bases and J by 2 bases, with 10 bases between them.

This chain uses TRBV6-5 with TRBJ2-7; no clear D. From germline, CDR1 is MNHEY and CDR2 SVGAGI. This CDR3 is 13 amino acids long. V was cut by 0 bases and J by 0 bases, with 3 bases left in between. CDR3 DNA: TGTGCCAGCAGTTACTCCCGCTCCTACGAGCAGTACTTC. Residues: CASSYSRSYEQYF.

This clone was picked up a small number of times. The rearrangement uses TRBV29-1 and TRBJ2-5; maybe TRBD2 (5 bases). The CDR3 is 12 residues long. V was trimmed by 0 bases and J by 9 bases, leaving 11 bases between them. Looked up from germline, CDR1 is SQVTM and CDR2 is ANQGSEA. The CDR3 DNA sequence: TGCAGCGTTGAAGAAGGCAAGAGGGCCCAGTACTTC. Its protein is CSVEEGKRAQYF.

Concerning this clone: This CDR3 is missing its conserved last phenylalanine or tryptophan, likely due to a read error. No DNA is shown, since the ends of the CDR3 on it are uncertain; the CDR3 is the one TCRdb lists. This chain links TRBV5-4 with TRBJ1-2; whether TRBD1, the table's D call, matches the DNA was not checked. The germline V gene encodes CDR1 SGHNT and CDR2 YYREEE (reference sequence). From its first to its last residue, the CDR3 has 14 amino acids. CDR3 sequence: CASSLGGQGPPFTI.

This clone was seen a few times. The J gene is TRBJ1-4, the V gene TRBV5-1; 7 bases line up with TRBD1. Per germline, CDR1 SGHRS and CDR2 YFSETQ. The ends lost 4 bases at V and 4 bases at J; junction bases unmatched: 13. CDR3 length: 17 residues. CDR3 amino acids: CASSLGTDHGFNEKLFF. CDR3 nucleotides: TGCGCCAGCAGCCTCGGGACAGATCACGGATTTAATGAAAAACTGTTTTTT.

This clone came up a few times. The chain combines TRBV7-2 with TRBJ2-1; 9 bases agree with TRBD2. V shed 3 bases and J 8 bases; nucleotides not matched to a gene: 14. Germline V gene lookup returns CDR1 SGHTA and CDR2 FQGNSA. The CDR3 length is 17 residues. The CDR3 spells CASSFGGAGGPWYEQFF. The CDR3 bases are TGTGCCAGCAGCTTCGGTGGGGCGGGAGGGCCCTGGTATGAGCAGTTCTTC.

This clone turned up a few times. The chain uses TRBV4-2 and TRBJ1-1; possibly TRBD1 for D (6 bases). The CDR3 is 17 residues long. Germline CDR1 and CDR2: LGHNA and YNFKEQ. V was pared by 4 bases and J by 0 bases, with 18 bases between. The CDR3 spells CASSRPLRGEMNTEAFF. The CDR3 coding sequence is TGTGCCAGCAGCCGACCACTCAGGGGAGAGATGAACACTGAAGCTTTCTTT.

The CDR3: CASRGGLAVGTQYF. The CDR3 DNA follows: TGTGCCAGCAGGGGCGGACTAGCGGTGGGTACGCAGTATTTT. The J gene is TRBJ2-3, the V gene TRBV2, with TRBD2 matching 10 bases. The CDR3 totals 14 residues. Germline CDR1 SNHLY, CDR2 FYNNEI. Germline trimming cut 6 bases from V and 8 bases from J; bases unmatched to any gene: 8.

V gene TRBV7-9 combines with J gene TRBJ1-3; D remains ambiguous. Germline lookup yields CDR1 SEHNR and CDR2 FQNEAQ (reference sequence). This CDR3 spans 16 amino acids. V lost 5 bases and J 2 bases, leaving 16 bases between the germline ends. The CDR3 here is CASSRRGGLTGNTIYF. CDR3 DNA: TGTGCCAGCAGCCGTCGTGGAGGGCTTACTGGAAACACCATATATTTT.

The chain uses TRBV29-1 and TRBJ1-1; weak D call: TRBD1 (6 bases). V was pared by 4 bases and J by 4 bases, with 13 bases between. The CDR3 is 13 amino acids. Germline V CDR1 and CDR2: SQVTM, ANQGSEA. Written as DNA, the CDR3 is TGCAGCGTTGTGGGACAATTAATCACTGAAGCTTTCTTT. Its translation is CSVVGQLITEAFF. Using reference TRBV29-1 and TRBJ1-1 for the parts outside the CDR3, the full variable domain is SAVISQKPSRDICQRGTSLTIQCQVDSQVTMMFWYRQQPGQSLTLIATANQGSEATYESGFVIDKFPISRPNLTFSTLTVSNMSPEDSSIYLCSVVGQLITEAFFGQGTRLTVV.

The chain recombines TRBV15 with TRBJ2-3, with 8 bases lining up with TRBD1. Germline CDR1 and CDR2: LNHNV and YYDKDF (reference sequence). V shed 3 bases, J shed 6 bases, and the junction held 5 bases outside the gene matches. The CDR3 loop spans 14 amino acids. As DNA, the CDR3 is TGTGCCACCAGCAGGGACAGGGTTTCGGATACGCAGTATTTT. It encodes CATSRDRVSDTQYF.